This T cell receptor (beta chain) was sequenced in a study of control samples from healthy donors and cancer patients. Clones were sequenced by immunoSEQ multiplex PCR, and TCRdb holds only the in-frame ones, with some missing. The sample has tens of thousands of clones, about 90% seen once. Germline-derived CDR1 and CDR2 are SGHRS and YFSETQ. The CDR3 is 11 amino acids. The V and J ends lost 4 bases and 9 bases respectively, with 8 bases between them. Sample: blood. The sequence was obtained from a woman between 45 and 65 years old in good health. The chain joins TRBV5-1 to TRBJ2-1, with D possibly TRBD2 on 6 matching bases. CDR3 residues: CASSPGLEQFF. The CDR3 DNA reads TGCGCCAGCAGCCCGGGACTTGAGCAGTTCTTC. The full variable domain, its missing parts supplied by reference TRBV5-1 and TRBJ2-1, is KAGVTQTPRYLIKTRGQQVTLSCSPISGHRSVSWYQQTPGQGLQFLFEYFSETQRNKGNFPGRFSGRQFSNSRSEMNVSTLELGDSALYLCASSPGLEQFFGPGTRLTVL.